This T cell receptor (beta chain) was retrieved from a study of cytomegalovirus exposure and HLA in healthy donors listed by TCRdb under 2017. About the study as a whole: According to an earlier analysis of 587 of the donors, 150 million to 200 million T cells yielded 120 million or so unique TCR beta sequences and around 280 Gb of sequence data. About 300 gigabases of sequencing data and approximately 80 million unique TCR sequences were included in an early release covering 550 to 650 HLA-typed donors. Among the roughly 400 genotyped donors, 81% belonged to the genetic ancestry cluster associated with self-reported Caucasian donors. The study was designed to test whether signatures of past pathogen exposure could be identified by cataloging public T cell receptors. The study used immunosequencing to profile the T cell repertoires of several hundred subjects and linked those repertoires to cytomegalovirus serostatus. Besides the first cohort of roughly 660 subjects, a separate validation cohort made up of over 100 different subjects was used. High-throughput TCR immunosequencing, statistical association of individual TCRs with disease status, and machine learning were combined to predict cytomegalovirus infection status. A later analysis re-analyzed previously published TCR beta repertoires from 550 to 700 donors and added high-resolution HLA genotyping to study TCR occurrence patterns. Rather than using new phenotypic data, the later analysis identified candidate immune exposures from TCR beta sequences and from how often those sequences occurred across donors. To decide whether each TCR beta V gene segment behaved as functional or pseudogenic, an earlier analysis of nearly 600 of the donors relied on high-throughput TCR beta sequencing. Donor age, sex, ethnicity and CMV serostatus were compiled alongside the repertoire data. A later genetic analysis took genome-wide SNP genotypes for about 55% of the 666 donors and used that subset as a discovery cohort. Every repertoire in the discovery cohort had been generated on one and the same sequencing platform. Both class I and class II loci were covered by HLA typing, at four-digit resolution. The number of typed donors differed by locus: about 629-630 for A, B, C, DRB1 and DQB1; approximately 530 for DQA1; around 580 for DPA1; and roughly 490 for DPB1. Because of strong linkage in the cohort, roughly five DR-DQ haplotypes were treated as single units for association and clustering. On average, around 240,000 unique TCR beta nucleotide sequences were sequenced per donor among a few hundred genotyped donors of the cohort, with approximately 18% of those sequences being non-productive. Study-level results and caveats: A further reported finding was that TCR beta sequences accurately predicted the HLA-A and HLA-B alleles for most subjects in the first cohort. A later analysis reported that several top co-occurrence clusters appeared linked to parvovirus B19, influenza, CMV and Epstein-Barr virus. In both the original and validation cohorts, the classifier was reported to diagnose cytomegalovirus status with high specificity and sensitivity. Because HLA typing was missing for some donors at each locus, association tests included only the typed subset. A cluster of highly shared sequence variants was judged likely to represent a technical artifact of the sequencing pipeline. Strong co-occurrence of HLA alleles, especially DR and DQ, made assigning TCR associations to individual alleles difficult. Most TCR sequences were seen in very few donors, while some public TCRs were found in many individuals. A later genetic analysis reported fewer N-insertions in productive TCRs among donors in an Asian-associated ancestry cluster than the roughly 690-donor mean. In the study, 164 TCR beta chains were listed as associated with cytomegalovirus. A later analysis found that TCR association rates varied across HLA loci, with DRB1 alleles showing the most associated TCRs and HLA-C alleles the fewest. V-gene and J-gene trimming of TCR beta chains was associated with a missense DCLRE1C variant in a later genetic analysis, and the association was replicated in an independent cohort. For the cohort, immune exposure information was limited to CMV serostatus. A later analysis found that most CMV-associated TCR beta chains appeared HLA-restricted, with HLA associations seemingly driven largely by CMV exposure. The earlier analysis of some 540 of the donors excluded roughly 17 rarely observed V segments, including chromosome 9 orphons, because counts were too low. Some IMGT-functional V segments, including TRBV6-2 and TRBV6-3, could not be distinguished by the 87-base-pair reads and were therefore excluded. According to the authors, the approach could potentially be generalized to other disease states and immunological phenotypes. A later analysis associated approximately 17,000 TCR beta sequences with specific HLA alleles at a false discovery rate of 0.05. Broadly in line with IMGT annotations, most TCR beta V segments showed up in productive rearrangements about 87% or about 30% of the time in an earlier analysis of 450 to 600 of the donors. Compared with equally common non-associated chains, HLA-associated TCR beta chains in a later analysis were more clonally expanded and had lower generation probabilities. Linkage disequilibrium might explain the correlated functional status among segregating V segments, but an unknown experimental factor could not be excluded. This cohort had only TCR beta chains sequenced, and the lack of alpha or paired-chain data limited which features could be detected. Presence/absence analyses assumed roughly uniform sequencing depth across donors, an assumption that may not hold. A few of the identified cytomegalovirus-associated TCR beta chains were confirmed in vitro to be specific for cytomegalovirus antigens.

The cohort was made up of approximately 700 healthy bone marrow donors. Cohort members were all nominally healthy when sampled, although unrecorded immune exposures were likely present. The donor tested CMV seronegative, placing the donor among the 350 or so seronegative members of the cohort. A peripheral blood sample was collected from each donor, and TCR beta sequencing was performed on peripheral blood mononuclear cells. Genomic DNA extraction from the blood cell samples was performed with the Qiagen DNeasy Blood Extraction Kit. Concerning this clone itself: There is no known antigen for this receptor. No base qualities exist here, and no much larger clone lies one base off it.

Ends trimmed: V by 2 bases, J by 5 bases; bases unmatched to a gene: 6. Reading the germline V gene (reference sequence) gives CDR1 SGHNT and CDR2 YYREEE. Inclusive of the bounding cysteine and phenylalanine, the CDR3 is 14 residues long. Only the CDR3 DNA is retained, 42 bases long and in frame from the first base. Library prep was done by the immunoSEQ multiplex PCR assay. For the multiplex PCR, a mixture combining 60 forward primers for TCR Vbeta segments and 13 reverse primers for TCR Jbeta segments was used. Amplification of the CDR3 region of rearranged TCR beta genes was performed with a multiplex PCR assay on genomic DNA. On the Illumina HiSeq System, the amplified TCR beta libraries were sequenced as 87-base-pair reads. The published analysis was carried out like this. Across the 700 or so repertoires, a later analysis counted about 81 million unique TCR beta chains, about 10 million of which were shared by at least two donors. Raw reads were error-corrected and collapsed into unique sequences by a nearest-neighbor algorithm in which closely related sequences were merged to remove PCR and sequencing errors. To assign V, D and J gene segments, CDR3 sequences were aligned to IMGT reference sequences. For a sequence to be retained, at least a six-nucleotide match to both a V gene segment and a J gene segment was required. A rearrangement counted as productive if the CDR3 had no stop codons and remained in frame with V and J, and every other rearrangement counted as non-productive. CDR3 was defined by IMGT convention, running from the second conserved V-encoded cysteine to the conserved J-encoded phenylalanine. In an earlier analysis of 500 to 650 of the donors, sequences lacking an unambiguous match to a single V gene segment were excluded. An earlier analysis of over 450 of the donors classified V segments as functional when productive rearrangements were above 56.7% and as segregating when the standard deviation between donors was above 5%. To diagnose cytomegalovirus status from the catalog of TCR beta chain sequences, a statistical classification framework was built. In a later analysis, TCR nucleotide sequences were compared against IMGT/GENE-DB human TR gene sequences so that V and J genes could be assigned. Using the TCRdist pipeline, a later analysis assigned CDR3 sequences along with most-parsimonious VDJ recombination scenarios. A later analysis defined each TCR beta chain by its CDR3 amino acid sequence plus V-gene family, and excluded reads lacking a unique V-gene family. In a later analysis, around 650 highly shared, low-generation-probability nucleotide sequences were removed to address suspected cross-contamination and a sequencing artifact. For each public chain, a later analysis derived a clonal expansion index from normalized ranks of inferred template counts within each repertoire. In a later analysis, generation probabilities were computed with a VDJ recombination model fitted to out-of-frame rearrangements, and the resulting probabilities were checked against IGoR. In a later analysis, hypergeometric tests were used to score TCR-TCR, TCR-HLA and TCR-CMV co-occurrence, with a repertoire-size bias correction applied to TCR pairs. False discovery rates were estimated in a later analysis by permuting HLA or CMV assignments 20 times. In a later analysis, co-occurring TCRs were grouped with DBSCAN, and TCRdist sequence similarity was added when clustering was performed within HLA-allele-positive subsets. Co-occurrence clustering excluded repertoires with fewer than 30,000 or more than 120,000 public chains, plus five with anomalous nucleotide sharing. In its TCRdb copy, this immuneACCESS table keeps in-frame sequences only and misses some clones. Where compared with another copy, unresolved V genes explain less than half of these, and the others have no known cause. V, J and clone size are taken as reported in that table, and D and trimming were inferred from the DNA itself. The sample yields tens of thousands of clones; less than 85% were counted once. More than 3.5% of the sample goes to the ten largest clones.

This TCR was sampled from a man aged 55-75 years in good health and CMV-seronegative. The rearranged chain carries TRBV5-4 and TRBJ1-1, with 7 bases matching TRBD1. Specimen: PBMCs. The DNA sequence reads TGTGCCAGCAGCTTAGAGGGGGCAGGAACTGAAGCTTTCTTT. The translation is CASSLEGAGTEAFF.